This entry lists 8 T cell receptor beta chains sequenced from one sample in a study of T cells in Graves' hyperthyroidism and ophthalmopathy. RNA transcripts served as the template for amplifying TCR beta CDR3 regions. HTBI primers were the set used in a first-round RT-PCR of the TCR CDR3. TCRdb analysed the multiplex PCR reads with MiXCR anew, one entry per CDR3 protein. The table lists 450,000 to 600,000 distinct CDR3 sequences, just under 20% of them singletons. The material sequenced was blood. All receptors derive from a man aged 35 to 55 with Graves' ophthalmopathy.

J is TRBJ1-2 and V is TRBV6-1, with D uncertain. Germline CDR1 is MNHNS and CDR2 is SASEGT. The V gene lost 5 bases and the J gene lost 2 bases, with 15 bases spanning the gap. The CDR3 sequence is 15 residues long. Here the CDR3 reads CASSHLLESNYGYTF. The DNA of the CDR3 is TGTGCCAGCAGTCACTTACTGGAGTCGAACTATGGCTACACCTTC.

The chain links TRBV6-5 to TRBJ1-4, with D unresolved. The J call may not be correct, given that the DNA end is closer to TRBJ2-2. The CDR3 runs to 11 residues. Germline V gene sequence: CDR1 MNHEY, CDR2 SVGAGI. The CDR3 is CASSYVEELFF. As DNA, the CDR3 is TGTGCCAGCAGTTACGTTGAGGAGCTGTTTTTT.

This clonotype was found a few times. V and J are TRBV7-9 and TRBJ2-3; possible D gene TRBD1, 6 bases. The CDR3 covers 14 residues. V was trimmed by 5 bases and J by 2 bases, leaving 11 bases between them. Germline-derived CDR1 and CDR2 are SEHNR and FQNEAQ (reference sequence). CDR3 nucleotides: TGTGCCAGCAGCCTAGGACAGCACACAGATACGCAGTATTTT. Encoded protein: CASSLGQHTDTQYF. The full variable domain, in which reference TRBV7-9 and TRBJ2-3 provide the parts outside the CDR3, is DTGVSQNPRHKITKRGQNVTFRCDPISEHNRLYWYRQTLGQGPEFLTYFQNEAQLEKSRLLSDRFSAERPKGSFSTLEIQRTEQGDSAMYLCASSLGQHTDTQYFGPGTRLTVL.

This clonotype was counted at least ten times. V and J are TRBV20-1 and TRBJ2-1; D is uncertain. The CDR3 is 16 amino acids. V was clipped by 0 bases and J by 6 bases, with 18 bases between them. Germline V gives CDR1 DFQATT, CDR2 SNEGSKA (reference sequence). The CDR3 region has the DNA TGCAGTGCTAGAGATAAAAAGGTCGGAAGCGTCAATGAGCAGTTCTTC. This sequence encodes CSARDKKVGSVNEQFF.

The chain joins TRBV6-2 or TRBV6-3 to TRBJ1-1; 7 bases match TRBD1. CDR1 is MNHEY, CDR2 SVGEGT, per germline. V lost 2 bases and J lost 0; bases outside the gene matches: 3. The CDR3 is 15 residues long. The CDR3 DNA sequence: TGTGCCAGCAGTTACGGGACAGCCCTGAACACTGAAGCTTTCTTT. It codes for CASSYGTALNTEAFF.

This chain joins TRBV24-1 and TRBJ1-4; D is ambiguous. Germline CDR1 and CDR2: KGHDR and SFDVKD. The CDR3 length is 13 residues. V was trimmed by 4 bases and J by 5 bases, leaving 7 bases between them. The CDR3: CATSDSLNEKLFF. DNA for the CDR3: TGTGCCACCAGTGACTCATTAAATGAAAAACTGTTTTTT.

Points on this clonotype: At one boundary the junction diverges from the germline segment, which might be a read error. The CDR3 is CASSLGDQGQVIYGYIF. CDR3 nucleotides: TGTGCCAGCAGCTTGGGGGATCAGGGACAGGTGATCTATGGCTACATCTTC. This sequence joins TRBV5-8 and TRBJ1-2, with 8 bases aligning to TRBD1. Germline V gene data show CDR1 as SGHTS and CDR2 as YDEGEE. The CDR3 length is 17 residues.

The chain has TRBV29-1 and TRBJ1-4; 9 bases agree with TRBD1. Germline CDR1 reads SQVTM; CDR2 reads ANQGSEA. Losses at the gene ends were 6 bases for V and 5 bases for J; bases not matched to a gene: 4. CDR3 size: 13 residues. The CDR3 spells CSVGQGLNEKLFF. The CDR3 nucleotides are TGCAGCGTCGGACAGGGGCTAAATGAAAAACTGTTTTTT.